The 20 T cell receptor beta chains below all came from one sample that was sequenced in a study of T cell responses to AZD1222 COVID-19 vaccine. TCRdb keeps only in-frame clones here, not all; method: immunoSEQ multiplex PCR. The sample lists 160,000 or so clones, roughly 90% occurring once. This specimen was peripheral blood, taken 28 days after the second AZD1222 dose. The receptors shown here come from an adult who received the AZD1222 COVID-19 vaccine.

V is TRBV7-9 and J is TRBJ1-2; D ambiguous. Trimming stripped 5 bases from V and 8 bases from J, with 21 bases between. The length of the CDR3 is 15 residues. CDR1 SEHNR and CDR2 FQNEAQ come from the germline V gene (reference sequence). CDR3 sequence reads: CASSRTTEVVGGYTF. The CDR3 bases are TGTGCCAGCAGCAGAACAACGGAGGTAGTTGGGGGCTACACCTTC.

The J gene is TRBJ1-4, the V gene TRBV10-1; D is unclear. Per germline, CDR1 WNHNN and CDR2 SYGVQD (reference sequence). The CDR3 consists of 13 residues. The V end was cut by 4 bases, the J end by 8 bases, with 11 bases between. CDR3 in DNA: TGCGCCAGCAGTGCTGGGAATGACGAAAAACTGTTTTTT. It encodes CASSAGNDEKLFF.

The chain has TRBV12-3 or TRBV12-4 and TRBJ2-5, with D hard to call. CDR3 length: 12 residues. V was clipped by 6 bases and J by 4 bases, with 9 bases between them. For the CDR3, the DNA is TGTGCCAGCAGCCTATGGGGAGAGACCCAGTACTTC. This gives the protein CASSLWGETQYF.

This clone appeared a few times. The chain employs TRBV4-2 and TRBJ2-3; 11 nucleotides align to TRBD1. The V and J ends lost 1 base and 11 bases, in that order; junction bases with no gene match: 5. The CDR3 has 14 residues. Germline values: CDR1 LGHNA, CDR2 YNFKEQ. The CDR3 sequence: CASSQASGTGGQYF. The DNA for the CDR3 is TGTGCCAGCAGCCAAGCCTCCGGGACAGGGGGGCAGTATTTT.

This clone appeared a single time. The CDR3: CASSLMGGTGFWNTEAFF. The CDR3 DNA follows: TGTGCCAGCAGTTTGATGGGGGGGACAGGGTTTTGGAACACTGAAGCTTTCTTT. J is TRBJ1-1 and V is TRBV27; 9 bases line up with TRBD1. With V trimmed by 3 bases and J by 1 base, 12 bases remained unmatched. The length of the CDR3 is 18 residues. The germline gives CDR1 MNHEY, CDR2 SMNVEV (reference sequence).

J is TRBJ1-3 and V is TRBV9, with D unclear. In germline, CDR1 is SGDLS, CDR2 YYNGEE. The V gene lost 3 bases and the J gene lost 0 bases, with 16 bases spanning the gap. CDR3 length: 17 amino acids. The CDR3 nucleotides are TGTGCCAGCAGCGCCGGAAATTCCAGGAGCTCTGGAAACACCATATATTTT. Residues: CASSAGNSRSSGNTIYF. Full variable domain (missing parts from reference TRBV9 and TRBJ1-3): DSGVTQTPKHLITATGQRVTLRCSPRSGDLSVYWYQQSLDQGLQFLIQYYNGEERAKGNILERFSAQQFPDLHSELNLSSLELGDSALYFCASSAGNSRSSGNTIYFGEGSWLTVV.

The chain carries TRBV5-1 and TRBJ2-7; D is tentatively TRBD1 or TRBD2 (5 bases each). With 4 bases removed from V and 4 bases from J, the gap between germline ends came to 18 bases. From germline, CDR1 is SGHRS and CDR2 YFSETQ. The CDR3 length is 15 residues. The chain's CDR3 is CASSPGGTATYEQYF. In DNA form, the CDR3 reads TGCGCCAGCAGCCCAGGTGGGACGGCAACATACGAGCAGTACTTC.

The V gene is TRBV13, the J gene TRBJ1-3; maybe TRBD1 (6 bases). Germline CDR1 reads PRHDT; CDR2 reads FYEKMQ (reference sequence). Deletions cut 2 bases from V and 0 bases from J, with 11 bases between. The CDR3 covers 16 residues. The CDR3 DNA sequence: TGTGCCAGCAGCTTAAGGGGGAAAGGCTCTGGAAACACCATATATTTT. This gives the protein CASSLRGKGSGNTIYF.

The chain links TRBV4-2 to TRBJ2-3, with 9 nucleotides matching TRBD2. This CDR3 spans 17 amino acids. The germline V gene has CDR1 LGHNA and CDR2 YNFKEQ. V shed 4 bases and J 2 bases; nucleotides not matched to a gene: 10. Here the CDR3 DNA reads TGTGCCAGCAGCCCGAGTGAGCGGGGGGCGGTCACAGATACGCAGTATTTT. As protein: CASSPSERGAVTDTQYF.

The chain uses TRBV11-3 and TRBJ1-3, with 7 nucleotides matching TRBD1. J gave up 4 bases and V 5 bases, and 5 bases lay outside the gene matches. The CDR3 is 14 amino acids. Per germline, CDR1 SGHNT and CDR2 YENEEA. DNA for the CDR3: TGTGCCAGCAGCCTCGACAGGGAGGGAAACACCATATATTTT. It codes for CASSLDREGNTIYF.

This chain uses TRBV19 with TRBJ1-5; the D gene is possibly TRBD1 (5 bases). There are 15 residues in the CDR3. Germline CDR1 and CDR2: LNHDA and SQIVND (reference sequence). V lost 1 base and J 2 bases, leaving 9 bases between the germline ends. The CDR3 DNA sequence: TGTGCCAGTAGTATAGCAGGGCAGGGCAATCAGCCCCAGCATTTT. Amino acids: CASSIAGQGNQPQHF.

V gene TRBV29-1 combines with J gene TRBJ1-2; D not certain. The CDR3 length is 12 residues. The V and J ends lost 5 bases and 2 bases respectively, with 9 bases between them. Germline V gene lookup returns CDR1 SQVTM and CDR2 ANQGSEA. The CDR3 DNA follows: TGCAGCGTTAAGGACCTAAACTATGGCTACACCTTC. Encoded protein: CSVKDLNYGYTF.

The genes are TRBV21-1 and TRBJ1-6; the table names TRBD1, a call not compared with the DNA. TRBV21-1 is described as a pseudogene. This CDR3 comprises 17 residues. CDR3 protein: CASSKGGQESYNSPLHF. The CDR3 DNA follows: TGTGCCAGCAGCAAAGGGGGACAGGAGTCCTATAATTCACCCCTCCACTTT.

The chain combines TRBV30 with TRBJ2-6; unclear D gene. CDR1 is GTSNPN, CDR2 SVGIG, per germline (reference sequence). CDR3 size: 13 residues. V dropped 5 bases and J dropped 0 bases, with 5 bases sitting between them. The CDR3 sequence is CAWVNSGANVLTF. The CDR3 bases are TGTGCCTGGGTGAACTCTGGGGCCAACGTCCTGACTTTC.

The chain is built from TRBV11-3 and TRBJ2-1, with 7 bases fitting TRBD2. V lost 4 bases to trimming and J lost 4 bases; unmatched junction nucleotides: 13. This CDR3 comprises 17 residues. Germline CDR1 and CDR2: SGHNT and YENEEA. CDR3 sequence reads: CASSSDGRLAPYNEQFF. The CDR3 region has the DNA TGTGCCAGCAGCTCCGACGGGCGACTAGCCCCTTACAATGAGCAGTTCTTC.

This chain uses TRBV7-9 with TRBJ1-2, with D possibly matching TRBD1 (5 bases). Trimming stripped 5 bases from V and 8 bases from J, with 15 bases between. The germline V gene encodes CDR1 SEHNR and CDR2 FQNEAQ (reference sequence). This CDR3 contains 13 residues. The CDR3 here is CASSRAGGRGYTF. For the CDR3, the DNA is TGTGCCAGCAGCCGGGCTGGGGGGAGAGGCTACACCTTC. Filled out from reference TRBV7-9 and TRBJ1-2, the complete variable domain reads DTGVSQNPRHKITKRGQNVTFRCDPISEHNRLYWYRQTLGQGPEFLTYFQNEAQLEKSRLLSDRFSAERPKGSFSTLEIQRTEQGDSAMYLCASSRAGGRGYTFGSGTRLTVV.

The gene calls are TRBV7-2 and TRBJ2-3; D is undetermined. Per germline, CDR1 SGHTA and CDR2 FQGNSA. With 1 base removed from V and 5 bases from J, the gap between germline ends came to 1 base. The CDR3 covers 11 residues. This chain's CDR3 is CASSLVDTQYF. The CDR3 DNA sequence: TGTGCCAGCAGCTTAGTAGATACGCAGTATTTT. Based on the CDR3 plus reference TRBV7-2 and TRBJ2-3, the full variable domain is GAGVSQSPSNKVTEKGKDVELRCDPISGHTALYWYRQSLGQGLEFLIYFQGNSAPDKSGLPSDRFSAERTGGSVSTLTIQRTQQEDSAVYLCASSLVDTQYFGPGTRLTVL.

The V call is TRBV5-1, the J call TRBJ1-6; D is unresolved. Trimming took 2 bases from V and 1 from J, leaving 7 bases between them. CDR3 length: 15 amino acids. CDR1 SGHRS and CDR2 YFSETQ come from the germline V gene. CDR3 amino acids: CASSFEGSYNSPLHF. CDR3 DNA sequence: TGCGCCAGCAGCTTCGAGGGTTCCTATAATTCACCCCTCCACTTT.

The chain joins TRBV6-4 to TRBJ1-1; a possible D gene is TRBD1 (6 bases). V lost 2 bases and J lost 4, with 8 bases in between. CDR1 is MRHNA and CDR2 is SNTAGT in the germline V gene. The CDR3 loop spans 13 amino acids. CDR3 sequence: CASSDEGVTEAFF. CDR3 in DNA: TGTGCCAGCAGTGACGAGGGGGTCACTGAAGCTTTCTTT.

This clone was found many times. The chain couples TRBV5-1 to TRBJ1-2; 9 bases align to TRBD1. Germline CDR1 is SGHRS and CDR2 is YFSETQ. The trim removed 0 bases at V and 7 bases at J, leaving 7 bases unmatched. The CDR3 loop spans 15 amino acids. Here the CDR3 reads CASSLGPQQGAGYTF. The CDR3, as DNA: TGCGCCAGCAGCTTGGGCCCCCAACAGGGGGCTGGCTACACCTTC.